The 10 T cell receptor beta chains below come from one sample, sequenced in a study of cytomegalovirus exposure and HLA in healthy donors. The PCR had 60 Vbeta and 13 Jbeta primers. The table came from immunoSEQ multiplex PCR; TCRdb's copy has only in-frame clones and leaves some out. The table records about 94,000 clones, 81% of them present only once. The material sequenced was PBMCs. The receptors stem from a human donor in good health.

The chain is built from TRBV5-1 and TRBJ2-2, with 11 bases that match TRBD2. Germline trimming cut 4 bases from V and 4 bases from J; bases unmatched to any gene: 3. Germline CDR1 is SGHRS and CDR2 is YFSETQ. This CDR3 comprises 15 residues. CDR3 nucleotides: TGCGCCAGCAGCGTGACTAGCGGGACCACCGGGGAGCTGTTTTTT. Translating it yields CASSVTSGTTGELFF.

The rearrangement uses TRBV5-1 and TRBJ2-4; 10 bases are shared with TRBD1. Unmatched junction bases numbered 7, after V lost 5 bases and J lost 8 bases. The germline gives CDR1 SGHRS, CDR2 YFSETQ. There are 14 residues in the CDR3. The CDR3 loop is CASSRGQGVDIQYF. The DNA of the CDR3 is TGCGCCAGCAGTCGAGGACAGGGGGTTGACATTCAGTACTTC.

A single count supports this clone. The V call is TRBV23-1, the J call TRBJ1-5; D is undetermined. TRBV23-1 is an open reading frame, and its role is uncertain. V was cut by 4 bases and J by 5 bases, with 15 bases left in between. CDR3 length: 15 amino acids. CDR3 sequence reads: CASSPGPPRYQPQHF. The DNA of the CDR3 is TGCGCCAGCAGTCCAGGCCCCCCCCGGTATCAGCCCCAGCATTTT.

Here the CDR3 reads CASSPPGQGYYGYTF. In nucleotides, the CDR3 is TGTGCCAGCAGCCCCCCGGGACAGGGTTACTATGGCTACACCTTC. This chain connects TRBV7-2 to TRBJ1-2; 9 bases match TRBD1. V shed 5 bases, J shed 3 bases, and the junction held 7 bases outside the gene matches. CDR1 is SGHTA and CDR2 is FQGNSA in the germline V gene. This CDR3 has 15 residues.

The J gene is TRBJ1-2, the V gene TRBV19; tentative D call: TRBD1 (6 bases). CDR1 is LNHDA and CDR2 is SQIVND in the germline V gene (reference sequence). The V end was cut by 6 bases, the J end by 2 bases, with 16 bases between. This CDR3 is 15 amino acids long. CDR3 nucleotide sequence: TGTGCCAGTAGCGGAGGACAGACACCAAACTATGGCTACACCTTC. It yields the protein CASSGGQTPNYGYTF.

This clone was counted between two and nine times. The J gene is TRBJ1-5, the V gene TRBV6-1; D unresolved. This CDR3 comprises 13 residues. Germline CDR1 and CDR2: MNHNS and SASEGT. Trimming stripped 3 bases from V and 5 bases from J, with 8 bases between. For the CDR3, the DNA is TGTGCCAGCAGTGAGGCGGCAGATCAGCCCCAGCATTTT. Translated, it gives CASSEAADQPQHF.

The chain carries TRBV7-2 and TRBJ2-7; the D is unclear. This CDR3 has 13 amino acids. Germline V gene sequence: CDR1 SGHTA, CDR2 FQGNSA. V lost 8 bases and J 5 bases, leaving 16 bases between the germline ends. As DNA, the CDR3 is TGTGCCAGCTCCCGTCCCGCGGTCGACGAGCAGTACTTC. Translated: CASSRPAVDEQYF.

The chain is built from TRBV5-4 and TRBJ2-5; no firm D call. Trimming took off 3 bases at V and 1 base at J, with 13 bases between the two ends. Germline V lookup: CDR1 SGHNT, CDR2 YYREEE (reference sequence). The length of the CDR3 is 15 residues. The CDR3 here is CASSSWRLPQETQYF. CDR3 in DNA: TGTGCCAGCAGCTCCTGGCGGTTGCCCCAAGAGACCCAGTACTTC.

The V and J genes are TRBV25-1 and TRBJ1-1; the D gene is possibly TRBD1 (5 bases). V lost 3 bases, J lost 11 bases, and 13 bases lay in between. Germline loops: CDR1 MGHDK, CDR2 SYGVNS. The CDR3 loop spans 12 amino acids. The CDR3 loop is CASSDGGVRAFF. As DNA, the CDR3 is TGTGCCAGCAGTGACGGAGGGGTGAGGGCTTTCTTT.

V and J are TRBV7-2 and TRBJ2-3, with a weak D call TRBD2 (7 bases). The CDR3 runs to 15 residues. The germline V and J ends were trimmed by 1 base and 3 bases, with 11 bases remaining between them. Germline V gives CDR1 SGHTA, CDR2 FQGNSA. CDR3 residues: CASSLEGRGTDTQYF. DNA for the CDR3: TGTGCCAGCAGCTTAGAAGGGAGGGGGACAGATACGCAGTATTTT.